The T cell receptor beta chain under discussion was sequenced for a study of T cells expressing NK-cell markers. TCRdb re-called the 5' RACE reads and gives one entry per CDR3 protein, without DNA. Its table lists 500,000 to 600,000 distinct CDR3 sequences. CDR3 length: 15 residues. Germline values: CDR1 SGHKS, CDR2 YYEKEE (reference sequence). The chain recombines TRBV5-5 with TRBJ1-5. This receptor was taken from a man in his late teens or twenties in good health. The material sequenced was blood T cells: a sorted CD56 or NKG2C T cell subset, CD4+ or CD8+ T cells, or bulk PBMC T cells (not recorded which). The CDR3 reads CASSLDFQDGQPQHF.